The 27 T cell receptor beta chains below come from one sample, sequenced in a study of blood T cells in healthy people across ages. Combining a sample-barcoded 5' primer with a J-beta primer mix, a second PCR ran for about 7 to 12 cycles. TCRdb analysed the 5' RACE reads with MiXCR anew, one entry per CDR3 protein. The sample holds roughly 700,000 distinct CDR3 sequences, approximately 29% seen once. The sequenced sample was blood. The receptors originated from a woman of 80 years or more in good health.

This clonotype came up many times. The CDR3 is CASSVGAQPLETQYF. CDR3 nucleotides: TGTGCCAGCAGCGTAGGCGCCCAGCCTTTAGAGACCCAGTACTTC. The chain is built from TRBV9 and TRBJ2-5; D gene uncertain. The germline V gene encodes CDR1 SGDLS and CDR2 YYNGEE. The CDR3 length is 15 residues. The V end lost 0 bases, the J end lost 4 bases, and 13 bases lay between the germline ends.

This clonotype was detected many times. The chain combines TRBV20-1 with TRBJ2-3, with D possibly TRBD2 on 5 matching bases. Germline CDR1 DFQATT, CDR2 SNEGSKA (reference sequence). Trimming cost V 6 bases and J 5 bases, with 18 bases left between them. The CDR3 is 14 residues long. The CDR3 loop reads CSAQSPSGGDTQYF. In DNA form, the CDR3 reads TGCAGTGCCCAGAGCCCCTCCGGAGGAGATACGCAGTATTTT.

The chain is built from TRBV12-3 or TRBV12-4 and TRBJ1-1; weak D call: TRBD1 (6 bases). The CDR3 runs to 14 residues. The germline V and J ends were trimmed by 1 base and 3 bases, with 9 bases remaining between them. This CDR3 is CASSLERGDTEAFF. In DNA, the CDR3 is TGTGCCAGCAGTTTAGAGAGGGGGGACACTGAAGCTTTCTTT.

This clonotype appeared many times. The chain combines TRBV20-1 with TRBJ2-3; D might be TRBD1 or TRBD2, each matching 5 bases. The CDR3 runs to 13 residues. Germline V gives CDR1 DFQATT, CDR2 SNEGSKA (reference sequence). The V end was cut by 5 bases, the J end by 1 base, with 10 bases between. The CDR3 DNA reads TGCAGTGCTCCCCCGGGACGCACAGATACGCAGTATTTT. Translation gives CSAPPGRTDTQYF.

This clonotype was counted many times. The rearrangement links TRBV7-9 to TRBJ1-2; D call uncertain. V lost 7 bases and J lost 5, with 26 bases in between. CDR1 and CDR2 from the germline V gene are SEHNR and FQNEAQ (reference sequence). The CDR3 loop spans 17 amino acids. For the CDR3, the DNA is TGTGCCAGCACCAAACGCAGCCCCCAGGCGATACGATATGGCTACACCTTC. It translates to CASTKRSPQAIRYGYTF.

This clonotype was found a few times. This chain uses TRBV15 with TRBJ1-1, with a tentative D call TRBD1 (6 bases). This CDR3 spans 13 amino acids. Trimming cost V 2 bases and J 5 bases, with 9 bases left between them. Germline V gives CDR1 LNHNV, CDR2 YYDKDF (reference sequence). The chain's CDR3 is CATSRKQGTEAFF. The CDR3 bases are TGTGCCACCAGCAGAAAACAGGGAACTGAAGCTTTCTTT.

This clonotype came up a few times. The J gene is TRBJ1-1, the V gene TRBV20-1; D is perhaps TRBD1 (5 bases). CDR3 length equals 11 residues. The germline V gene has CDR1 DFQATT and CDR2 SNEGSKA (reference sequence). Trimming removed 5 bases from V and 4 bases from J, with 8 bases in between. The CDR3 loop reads CSARDFTEAFF. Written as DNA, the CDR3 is TGCAGTGCTCGGGACTTCACTGAAGCTTTCTTT.

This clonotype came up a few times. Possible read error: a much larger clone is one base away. CDR3 DNA sequence: TGTGTCAGCAGCACTAAGAGTTATGGCTACACCTTC. It encodes CVSSTKSYGYTF. This chain uses TRBV7-3 with TRBJ1-2, with D unresolved. CDR3 length: 12 residues. Germline V CDR1 and CDR2: SGHTA, FQGTGA.

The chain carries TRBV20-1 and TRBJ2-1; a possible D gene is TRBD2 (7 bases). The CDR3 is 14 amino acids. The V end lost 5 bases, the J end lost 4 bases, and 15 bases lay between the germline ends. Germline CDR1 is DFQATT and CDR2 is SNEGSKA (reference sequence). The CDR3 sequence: CSADGGAAYNEQFF. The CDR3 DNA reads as TGCAGTGCTGATGGGGGGGCGGCGTACAATGAGCAGTTCTTC.

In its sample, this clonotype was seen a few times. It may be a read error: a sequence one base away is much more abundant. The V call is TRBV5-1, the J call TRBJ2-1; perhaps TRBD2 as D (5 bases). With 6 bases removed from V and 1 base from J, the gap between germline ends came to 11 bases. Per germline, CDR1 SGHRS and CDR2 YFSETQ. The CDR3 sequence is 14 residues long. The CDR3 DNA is TGCGCCAGCAATTGTGAGGGTTCCTACAATGAGCAGTTCTTC. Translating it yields CASNCEGSYNEQFF. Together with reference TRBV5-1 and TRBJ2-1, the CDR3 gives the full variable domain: KAGVTQTPRYLIKTRGQQVTLSCSPISGHRSVSWYQQTPGQGLQFLFEYFSETQRNKGNFPGRFSGRQFSNSRSEMNVSTLELGDSALYLCASNCEGSYNEQFFGPGTRLTVL.

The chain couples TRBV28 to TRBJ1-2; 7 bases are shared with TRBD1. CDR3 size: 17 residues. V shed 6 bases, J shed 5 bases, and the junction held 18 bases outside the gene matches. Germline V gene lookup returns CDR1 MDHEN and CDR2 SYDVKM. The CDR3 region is CASRHPAGQRVGYGYTF. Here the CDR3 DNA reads TGTGCCAGCAGACACCCCGCGGGACAGAGGGTTGGTTATGGCTACACCTTC.

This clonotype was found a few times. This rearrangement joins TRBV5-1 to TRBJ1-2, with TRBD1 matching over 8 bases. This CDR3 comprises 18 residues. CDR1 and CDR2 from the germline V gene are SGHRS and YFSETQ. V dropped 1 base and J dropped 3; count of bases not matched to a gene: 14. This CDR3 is CASSLHGAVQGDDYGYTF. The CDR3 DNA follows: TGCGCCAGCAGCTTGCACGGCGCGGTACAGGGGGACGACTATGGCTACACCTTC.

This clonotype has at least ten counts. The DNA of the CDR3 is TGCGCCAGCAGCCAAAAGAGCACGGATGAAAAACTGTTTTTT. Residues: CASSQKSTDEKLFF. The chain employs TRBV4-3 and TRBJ1-4, with D uncertain. The V end lost 2 bases, the J end lost 6 bases, and 10 bases lay between the germline ends. CDR3 length equals 14 residues. CDR1 is LGHNA and CDR2 is YSLEER in the germline V gene.

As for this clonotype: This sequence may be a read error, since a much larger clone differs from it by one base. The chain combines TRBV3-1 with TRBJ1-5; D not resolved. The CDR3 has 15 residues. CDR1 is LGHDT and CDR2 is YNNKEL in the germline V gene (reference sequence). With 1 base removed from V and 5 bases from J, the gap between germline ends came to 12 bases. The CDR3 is CASSQGRQSDQPQHF. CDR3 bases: TGTGCCAGCAGCCAAGGCAGGCAAAGCGATCAGCCCCAGCATTTT.

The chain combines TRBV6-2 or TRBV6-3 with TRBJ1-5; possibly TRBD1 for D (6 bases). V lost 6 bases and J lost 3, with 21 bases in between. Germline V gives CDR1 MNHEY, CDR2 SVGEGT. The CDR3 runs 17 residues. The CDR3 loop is CASSSITGPGDNQPQHF. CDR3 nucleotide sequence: TGTGCCAGCAGCTCTATCACAGGGCCGGGGGACAATCAGCCCCAGCATTTT.

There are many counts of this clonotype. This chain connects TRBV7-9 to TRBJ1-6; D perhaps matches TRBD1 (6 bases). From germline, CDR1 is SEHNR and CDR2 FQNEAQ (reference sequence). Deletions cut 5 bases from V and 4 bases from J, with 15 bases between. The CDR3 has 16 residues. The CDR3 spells CASSPRGVGYNSPLHF. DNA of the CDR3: TGTGCCAGCAGCCCCAGGGGTGTGGGGTATAATTCACCCCTCCACTTT.

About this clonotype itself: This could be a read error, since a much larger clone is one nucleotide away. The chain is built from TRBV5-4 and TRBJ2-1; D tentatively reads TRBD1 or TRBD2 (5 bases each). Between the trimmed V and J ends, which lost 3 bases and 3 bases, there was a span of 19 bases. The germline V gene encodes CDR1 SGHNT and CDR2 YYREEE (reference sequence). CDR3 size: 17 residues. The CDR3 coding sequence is TGTGCCAGCAGCTCCTCATCCGGGGCAGTACTCTACAATGAGCAGTTCTTC. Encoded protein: CASSSSSGAVLYNEQFF.

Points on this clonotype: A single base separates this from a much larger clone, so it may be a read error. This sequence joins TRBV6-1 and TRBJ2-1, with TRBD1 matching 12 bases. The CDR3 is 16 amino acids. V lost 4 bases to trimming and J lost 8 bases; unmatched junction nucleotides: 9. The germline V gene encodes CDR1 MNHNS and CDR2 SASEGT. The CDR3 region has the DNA TGTGCCAGCAGTGTTTTTCCCGGGACAGGGGGCGATGAGCAGTTCTTC. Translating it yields CASSVFPGTGGDEQFF.

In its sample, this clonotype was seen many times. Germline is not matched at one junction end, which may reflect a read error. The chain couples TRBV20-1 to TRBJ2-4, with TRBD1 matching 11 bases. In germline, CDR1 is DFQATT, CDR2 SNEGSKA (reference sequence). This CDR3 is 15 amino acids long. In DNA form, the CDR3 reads TGCAGTGCAAGAGGGGACAGGGGGGCCAAAAACATTCAGTACTTC. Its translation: CSARGDRGAKNIQYF.

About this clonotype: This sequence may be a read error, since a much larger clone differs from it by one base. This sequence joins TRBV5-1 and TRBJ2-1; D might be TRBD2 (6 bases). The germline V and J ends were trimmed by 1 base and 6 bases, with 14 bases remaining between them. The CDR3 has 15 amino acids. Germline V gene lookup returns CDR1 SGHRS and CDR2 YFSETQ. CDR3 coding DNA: TGCGCCAGCAGCTTGACTAGCCGGGCCCGCAATGAGCAGTTCTTC. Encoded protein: CASSLTSRARNEQFF.

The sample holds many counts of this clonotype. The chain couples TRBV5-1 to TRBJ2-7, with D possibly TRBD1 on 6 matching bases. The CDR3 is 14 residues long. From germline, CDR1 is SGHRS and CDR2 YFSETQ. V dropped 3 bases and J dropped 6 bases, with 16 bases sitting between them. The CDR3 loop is CASSWTVLSSEQYF. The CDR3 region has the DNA TGCGCCAGCAGCTGGACAGTTTTATCGTCCGAGCAGTACTTC. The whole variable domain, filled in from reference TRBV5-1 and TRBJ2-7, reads KAGVTQTPRYLIKTRGQQVTLSCSPISGHRSVSWYQQTPGQGLQFLFEYFSETQRNKGNFPGRFSGRQFSNSRSEMNVSTLELGDSALYLCASSWTVLSSEQYFGPGTRLTVT.

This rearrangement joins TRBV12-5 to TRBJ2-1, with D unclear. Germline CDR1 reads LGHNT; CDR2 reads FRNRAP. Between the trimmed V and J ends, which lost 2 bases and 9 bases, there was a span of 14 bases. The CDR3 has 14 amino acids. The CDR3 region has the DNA TGTGCTAGTGGTTTGAGGGCCCAAGCAACTGAGCAGTTCTTC. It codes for CASGLRAQATEQFF.

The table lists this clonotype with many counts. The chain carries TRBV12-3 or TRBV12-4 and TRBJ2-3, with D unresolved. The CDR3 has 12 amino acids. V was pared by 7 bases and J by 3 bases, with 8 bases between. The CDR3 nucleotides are TGTGCCAGCAAGAACCCAACAGATACGCAGTATTTT. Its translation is CASKNPTDTQYF.

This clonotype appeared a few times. The CDR3 DNA follows: TGTGCCAGCAGCCGGGGGGGGGCGGAGCAGTATTTT. Protein product: CASSRGGAEQYF. The V and J genes are TRBV7-3 and TRBJ2-3; 8 bases are a match to TRBD2. Germline V CDR1 and CDR2: SGHTA, FQGTGA. The CDR3 covers 12 residues. The ends lost 5 bases at V and 11 bases at J; junction bases unmatched: 6.

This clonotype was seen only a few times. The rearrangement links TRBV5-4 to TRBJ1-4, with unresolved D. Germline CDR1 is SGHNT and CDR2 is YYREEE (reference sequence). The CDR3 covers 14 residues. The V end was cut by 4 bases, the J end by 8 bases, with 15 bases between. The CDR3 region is CASSPNTGNEKLFF. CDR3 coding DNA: TGTGCCAGCAGCCCAAACACCGGGAACGAAAAACTGTTTTTT. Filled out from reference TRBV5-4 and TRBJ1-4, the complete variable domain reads ETGVTQSPTHLIKTRGQQVTLRCSSQSGHNTVSWYQQALGQGPQFIFQYYREEENGRGNFPPRFSGLQFPNYSSELNVNALELDDSALYLCASSPNTGNEKLFFGSGTQLSVL.

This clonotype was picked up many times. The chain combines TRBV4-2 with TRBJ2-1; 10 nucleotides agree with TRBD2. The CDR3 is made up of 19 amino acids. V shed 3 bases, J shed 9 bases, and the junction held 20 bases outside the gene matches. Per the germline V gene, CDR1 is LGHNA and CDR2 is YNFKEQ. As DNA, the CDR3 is TGTGCCAGCAGCCATGGTCAAAGCGGGGGGGGTATTTCCGTCGGTGAGCAGTTCTTC. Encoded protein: CASSHGQSGGGISVGEQFF.

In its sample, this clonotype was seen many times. The CDR3 DNA sequence: TGCAGTGCTGATCGGGTGGGGACAGGGTTGAACACTGAAGCTTTCTTT. This translates into CSADRVGTGLNTEAFF. The chain employs TRBV20-1 and TRBJ1-1; 9 bases fit TRBD1. Per germline, CDR1 DFQATT and CDR2 SNEGSKA (reference sequence). V gave up 5 bases and J gave up 0 bases; unmatched junction bases: 10. The CDR3 has 16 residues.